This record covers a single T cell receptor beta chain. Antigen specificity is unknown. This sample was taken from a study of CD8+ T cells in alopecia areata. Germline lookup yields CDR1 MGHRA and CDR2 YSYEKL. V gave up 2 bases and J gave up 1 base, with 2 bases separating them. This CDR3 comprises 13 residues. Study results and limitations: Although TCR sharing was seen in mice, sharing across patients was less clear, possibly for HLA-related reasons.

Sequencing used cDNA as its template, made by extracting RNA and reverse transcribing it. Using immunoSEQ multiplex PCR, the repertoire was profiled, and TCRdb retains in-frame clones only, with some absent. The table includes about 110,000 clones, under 60% detected once. The TCR was taken from a human donor with alopecia areata. The chain joins TRBV4-1 to TRBJ2-2; D remains unclear. Sequencing input: NKG2D-low CD8+ T cells sorted from blood. DNA for the CDR3: TGCGCCAGCAGCCAACTGAACACCGGGGAGCTGTTTTTT. This sequence encodes CASSQLNTGELFF.